Sequencing of this T cell receptor (beta chain) was carried out in a study of human T cells and chemical hapten exposure. About this clonotype: Its matching antigen is unknown.

TCRdb ran MiXCR on the RACE reads and lists one entry per CDR3 protein. Of tens of thousands of distinct CDR3 sequences in the sample, about 10% were seen once. Overall study results and limits: Correlating positively with patch test score were the PT1 expanded TCR counts. As the donors had alopecia, their immune response may differ from healthy people's.

As for time point: patch test 3, about 24 weeks after DPC sensitization. Treatment described: therapeutic diphenylcyclopropenone sensitization with weekly scalp DPC. Alopecia patients between 18 and 70 years old and suitable for DPC were used as donors. The germline CDR1 and CDR2 sequences are SGHTA and FQGNSA. Trimming removed 4 bases from V and 5 bases from J, with 20 bases in between. The CDR3 is 16 residues long. This chain connects TRBV7-2 to TRBJ2-5; D possibly corresponds to TRBD2 (6 bases). The receptor comes from a woman in her 50s with alopecia areata. Some clones in this sample may be carry-over from other donors' samples. The sequenced sample was whole blood, obtained in connection with sensitization to the hapten diphenylcyclopropenone (DPC). CDR3 residues: CASSSREPSGGETQYF. As DNA, the CDR3 is TGTGCCAGCAGCTCCAGAGAGCCCTCTGGGGGGGAGACCCAGTACTTC. The whole variable domain, filled in from reference TRBV7-2 and TRBJ2-5, reads GAGVSQSPSNKVTEKGKDVELRCDPISGHTALYWYRQSLGQGLEFLIYFQGNSAPDKSGLPSDRFSAERTGGSVSTLTIQRTQQEDSAVYLCASSSREPSGGETQYFGPGTRLLVL.